This T cell receptor (beta chain) was documented in a study of blood T cells in healthy people across ages. V was cut by 0 bases and J by 10 bases, with 10 bases left in between. Per the germline V gene, CDR1 is LGHDT and CDR2 is YNNKEL (reference sequence). There are 13 residues in the CDR3. In regard to this clonotype: Its antigen is not identified. This could be a read error, since a much larger clone is one nucleotide away.

Study-level results: More naive CD4+ cells and higher diversity marked long-lived donors relative to aged donors. Among T cells, TCR beta diversity per million cells dropped roughly linearly as age rose.

For the second PCR, which ran for roughly 6 to 12 cycles, a sample-barcoded 5' primer and a J-beta primer mix were used. Sequencing yielded, for each sample, at least 2.5 million paired-end reads carrying CDR3. Each CDR3 protein gets one entry after TCRdb re-called the 5' RACE reads with MiXCR. The sample has around 650,000 distinct CDR3 sequences, roughly 41% seen once. The rearrangement uses TRBV3-1 and TRBJ2-1; D is uncertain. This clonotype was obtained from a man at least 80 years old in good health. The specimen was blood. This chain's CDR3 is CASSQEVRYEQFF. The CDR3 DNA sequence: TGTGCCAGCAGCCAAGAGGTTCGCTACGAGCAGTTCTTC.